This TCR beta chain is drawn from a study of response to subunit inactivated influenza vaccine (dated by TCRdb to the late 2010s). About the study as a whole: Deep quantitative T cell receptor repertoire profiling was used in the study to track responses to a trivalent subunit inactivated influenza vaccine.

Broad study findings and their caveats: According to the authors, only a limited number of new T cells may be recruited by each seasonal influenza vaccination.

Spanning cysteine to phenylalanine, the CDR3 consists of 15 amino acids. Here the CDR3 DNA is all that survives: 45 bases in frame from base 1. As encoded in the germline V gene (reference sequence), CDR1 is LNHNV while CDR2 is YYDKDF. V lost 5 bases and J lost 1 base; the stretch between them is 14 bases long. Library generation was performed with RT-PCR. Instrument used: Illumina HiSeq 2500. The public reads were quality trimmed at Q25 with fastp and then assembled into clones with MiXCR by TCRdb, keeping productive beta chains. All rows with the same CDR3 protein become a single entry with the most common DNA and genes. The sample table lists around 490,000 distinct CDR3 sequences, approximately 7.7% of them with a count of one. Of the sample, 10% to 15% falls within the top ten clones. The sample holds a few counts of this clonotype. Its antigen target is currently unknown. No base quality information exists; no much larger clone differs at one position.

The sequence is built from TRBV15 and TRBJ1-2; a tentative D match to TRBD1 spans 5 bases. This material consisted of PBMCs from blood, taken roughly 24 months after vaccination. This TCR came from a man aged 50 to 75 who received an inactivated influenza vaccine. Donor details come from another sample of the same person, matched by shared clones. In nucleotide form, the sequence is TGTGCCACCAGCCCTCTTGGGGGTATTAACTATGGCTACACCTTC. Its protein is CATSPLGGINYGYTF.